These 31 T cell receptor beta chains share one sample of origin, sequenced in a study of blood T cell repertoires in COVID-19. Using immunoSEQ multiplex PCR, the repertoire was profiled, and TCRdb retains in-frame clones only, with some absent. The table has about 15,000 clones, around 80% seen once; the top ten hold less than 20%. Sequenced material: peripheral blood. The receptors derive from a human donor in a cohort sampled during active COVID-19.

The V gene is TRBV2, the J gene TRBJ1-1; 7 nucleotides line up with TRBD1. The germline gives CDR1 SNHLY, CDR2 FYNNEI. V dropped 6 bases and J dropped 1; count of bases not matched to a gene: 8. The CDR3 has 15 amino acids. DNA for the CDR3: TGTGCCAGCAGCGCACAGGGGATCCGGAACACTGAAGCTTTCTTT. It is translated as CASSAQGIRNTEAFF.

The chain has TRBV5-4 and TRBJ2-1; 7 bases are shared with TRBD1. V lost 0 bases, J lost 8 bases, and 8 bases stayed unmatched. The CDR3 is 15 amino acids. Germline CDR1 reads SGHNT; CDR2 reads YYREEE (reference sequence). The chain's CDR3 is CASSLGTGVIDEQFF. CDR3 DNA: TGTGCCAGCAGCTTGGGAACAGGGGTTATCGATGAGCAGTTCTTC. The whole variable domain, remainder taken from reference TRBV5-4 and TRBJ2-1, is ETGVTQSPTHLIKTRGQQVTLRCSSQSGHNTVSWYQQALGQGPQFIFQYYREEENGRGNFPPRFSGLQFPNYSSELNVNALELDDSALYLCASSLGTGVIDEQFFGPGTRLTVL.

The V call is TRBV3-1 (or the pseudogene TRBV3-2), the J call TRBJ2-7; 10 positions match TRBD1. The CDR3 has 19 amino acids. The germline CDR1 and CDR2 sequences are LGHDT and YNNKEL (reference sequence). Trimming took 4 bases from V and 3 from J; bases not matched to a gene: 18. The CDR3 reads CASSPFQTSGQGSHYEQYF. In DNA form, the CDR3 reads TGTGCCAGCAGCCCATTTCAAACCTCGGGACAGGGGTCCCACTACGAGCAGTACTTC.

The CDR3 DNA reads as TGTGCCAGCAGGTCGGGACAGGTTGGTGAAAAACTGTTTTTT. This translates into CASRSGQVGEKLFF. This chain links TRBV2 with TRBJ1-4; 8 bases agree with TRBD1. Trimming at V came to 6 bases and at J to 7 bases, leaving 7 bases not matched to a gene. This CDR3 comprises 14 residues. In germline, CDR1 is SNHLY, CDR2 FYNNEI.

As regards this clone: Germline is not matched at one junction end, which may reflect a read error. The V gene is TRBV30, the J gene TRBJ1-5; D call uncertain. The CDR3 has 13 residues. Per the germline V gene, CDR1 is GTSNPN and CDR2 is SVGIG (reference sequence). This CDR3 is CAWSPSSNQPQHF. The CDR3 DNA follows: TGTGCTTGGAGCCCCTCCAGCAATCAGCCCCAGCATTTT.

The rearrangement uses TRBV29-1 and TRBJ2-1; 9 nucleotides agree with TRBD2. The junction had 2 bases not matched to a gene; V was cut back by 0 bases and J by 2 bases. The CDR3 spans 15 residues. CDR1 and CDR2 (germline): SQVTM, ANQGSEA. Here the CDR3 DNA reads TGCAGCGTTGAAGATCGACTAGCGGCCTACAATGAGCAGTTCTTC. Protein sequence: CSVEDRLAAYNEQFF.

The V gene is TRBV7-2, the J gene TRBJ2-7; D unresolved. V lost 5 bases and J 9 bases, leaving 14 bases between the germline ends. CDR1 and CDR2 (germline): SGHTA, FQGNSA. There are 12 residues in the CDR3. The CDR3 region is CASSESQVRQYF. DNA for the CDR3: TGTGCCAGCAGCGAATCCCAGGTGCGGCAGTACTTC.

Within the sample, this clone is large. At one of its ends the junction is not consistent with the germline gene, which may arise from a read error. The rearrangement uses TRBV25-1 and TRBJ1-1; D perhaps matches TRBD1 (5 bases). CDR3 size: 13 residues. Germline-derived CDR1 and CDR2 are MGHDK and SYGVNS. DNA for the CDR3: TGTGCCAGCAGCTTCGGGGGGGGACCCTCTTATACCTTT. Its translation is CASSFGGGPSYTF. The full variable domain, completed using reference TRBV25-1 and TRBJ1-1, is EADIYQTPRYLVIGTGKKITLECSQTMGHDKMYWYQQDPGMELHLIHYSYGVNSTEKGDLSSESTVSRIRTEHFPLTLESARPSHTSQYLCASSFGGGPSYTFGQGTRLTVV.

The V call is TRBV10-1, the J call TRBJ2-1, with TRBD2 matching over 13 bases. The CDR3 runs to 16 residues. The junction had 9 bases not matched to a gene; V was cut back by 7 bases and J by 6 bases. Germline V CDR1 and CDR2: WNHNN, SYGVQD (reference sequence). CDR3 loop: CASNLTGLAGLNEQFF. CDR3 bases: TGCGCCAGCAATCTAACGGGACTAGCGGGACTCAATGAGCAGTTCTTC.

In DNA form, the CDR3 reads TGCGCCAGCAGCCAAGGGGGGACAAGTAATGAAAAACTGTTTTTT. Protein product: CASSQGGTSNEKLFF. The genes are TRBV4-3 and TRBJ1-4, with D possibly matching TRBD1 (6 bases). Trimming took off 1 base at V and 4 bases at J, with 10 bases between the two ends. The germline V gene has CDR1 LGHNA and CDR2 YSLEER. The CDR3 contains 15 residues.

The CDR3 DNA reads TGTGCCAGCAGAACGGGGAGTACTGAAGCTTTCTTT. This codes for CASRTGSTEAFF. The J gene is TRBJ1-1, the V gene TRBV6-5; D is uncertain. Germline V gives CDR1 MNHEY, CDR2 SVGAGI. Trimming cost V 6 bases and J 5 bases, with 10 bases left between them. The CDR3 totals 12 residues.

The V gene is TRBV30, the J gene TRBJ1-2; no reliable D call. V was clipped by 4 bases and J by 0 bases, with 9 bases between them. Germline V lookup: CDR1 GTSNPN, CDR2 SVGIG (reference sequence). The CDR3 has 13 amino acids. The CDR3 bases are TGTGCCTGGACCCCCCTCCCTAACTATGGCTACACCTTC. This gives the protein CAWTPLPNYGYTF.

The chain recombines TRBV9 with TRBJ1-2; D is unresolved. Germline V lookup: CDR1 SGDLS, CDR2 YYNGEE. V was trimmed by 3 bases and J by 8 bases, leaving 11 bases between them. CDR3 size: 12 residues. CDR3 in DNA: TGTGCCAGCAGCGCAGAAACGGGAGGCTACACCTTC. Translated, it gives CASSAETGGYTF.

This clone turned up a few times. The V call is TRBV19, the J call TRBJ2-2; TRBD1 agrees at 7 bases. Germline assignment: CDR1 LNHDA and CDR2 SQIVND (reference sequence). This CDR3 region has 15 residues. V lost 2 bases and J lost 7; bases outside the gene matches: 7. DNA for the CDR3: TGTGCCAGTAGTATATTTAGGGGGCAAGTCGGGGAGCTGTTTTTT. Residues: CASSIFRGQVGELFF.

The chain couples TRBV4-3 to TRBJ1-5; 10 nucleotides align to TRBD1. With V trimmed by 3 bases and J by 5 bases, 1 base remained unmatched. Germline loops: CDR1 LGHNA, CDR2 YSLEER. CDR3 length: 14 residues. The CDR3 DNA reads TGCGCCAGCAGCCAGGACAGGGGGTATCAGCCCCAGCATTTT. Encoded protein: CASSQDRGYQPQHF.

The genes are TRBV11-2 and TRBJ1-5; 7 positions agree with TRBD1. The V and J ends lost 5 bases and 4 bases, in that order; junction bases with no gene match: 5. Germline-derived CDR1 and CDR2 are SGHAT and FQNNGV. The CDR3 is made up of 14 amino acids. The CDR3 region has the DNA TGTGCCAGCAGCGAGGGGACAGTTAATCAGCCCCAGCATTTT. This sequence encodes CASSEGTVNQPQHF.

V is TRBV11-2 and J is TRBJ2-3, with 7 bases matching TRBD1. Germline CDR1 SGHAT, CDR2 FQNNGV. This CDR3 contains 16 residues. V shed 5 bases and J 3 bases; nucleotides not matched to a gene: 11. For the CDR3, the DNA is TGTGCCAGCAGCCCCCTTAGGGACAGAGGAACAGATACGCAGTATTTT. This gives the protein CASSPLRDRGTDTQYF.

The V call is TRBV2, the J call TRBJ2-7; 7 bases agree with TRBD1. The junction had 9 bases not matched to a gene; V was cut back by 9 bases and J by 4 bases. The CDR3 contains 13 residues. Germline V gives CDR1 SNHLY, CDR2 FYNNEI. In DNA, the CDR3 is TGTGCCAGAAGAGGGACAGACAGATACGAGCAGTACTTC. Amino acids: CARRGTDRYEQYF.

The chain links TRBV29-1 to TRBJ2-1, with D perhaps TRBD2 (6 bases). The germline V gene encodes CDR1 SQVTM and CDR2 ANQGSEA. The V end lost 0 bases, the J end lost 0 bases, and 12 bases lay between the germline ends. The CDR3 length is 16 residues. CDR3 loop: CSVEDIGGASYNEQFF. The CDR3 DNA is TGCAGCGTTGAAGATATCGGCGGGGCCTCCTACAATGAGCAGTTCTTC.

The rearrangement links TRBV27 to TRBJ1-2; 7 bases are a match to TRBD1. J gave up 6 bases and V 6 bases, and 10 bases lay outside the gene matches. The CDR3 covers 14 residues. Germline CDR1 reads MNHEY; CDR2 reads SMNVEV (reference sequence). This chain's CDR3 is CASSPWTGTNGYTF. The CDR3 bases are TGTGCCAGCAGCCCCTGGACAGGCACAAATGGCTACACCTTC.

CDR3 in DNA: TGTGCCAGCAGCTTGGGTGGACAGGGTGAACAGTACTTC. Amino acids: CASSLGGQGEQYF. V usage is TRBV5-4 and J usage is TRBJ2-7; TRBD1 matches 8 bases. Germline V gene data show CDR1 as SGHNT and CDR2 as YYREEE (reference sequence). The CDR3 loop spans 13 amino acids. Germline trimming cut 0 bases from V and 10 bases from J; bases unmatched to any gene: 6.

V gene TRBV6-5 combines with J gene TRBJ1-6; TRBD1 is a possible D gene (6 bases). The CDR3 runs to 15 residues. V was pared by 4 bases and J by 6 bases, with 13 bases between. Per germline, CDR1 MNHEY and CDR2 SVGAGI. This chain's CDR3 is CASSSQGSVNSPLHF. The DNA for the CDR3 is TGTGCCAGCAGTTCCCAGGGGAGTGTTAATTCACCCCTCCACTTT.

V usage is TRBV30 and J usage is TRBJ2-7; TRBD1 is a possible D gene (5 bases). Trimming removed 0 bases at V and 4 bases at J, with 16 bases between. Germline V gene sequence: CDR1 GTSNPN, CDR2 SVGIG (reference sequence). This CDR3 spans 15 amino acids. The CDR3: CAWSVPGHRKYEQYF. The DNA of the CDR3 is TGTGCCTGGAGTGTACCAGGACACAGAAAATACGAGCAGTACTTC.

CDR3 region: CASSLAGSSYNEQFF. In DNA form, the CDR3 reads TGCGCCAGCAGCTTGGCGGGTAGCTCCTACAATGAGCAGTTCTTC. This chain links TRBV5-1 with TRBJ2-1; no firm D call. CDR1 SGHRS and CDR2 YFSETQ come from the germline V gene. The CDR3 runs to 15 residues. Trimming shortened V by 0 bases and J by 0 bases, and 7 bases separated the two germline ends.

The rearrangement links TRBV4-2 to TRBJ2-7, with 7 bases identical to TRBD1. The CDR3 contains 16 residues. Germline V CDR1 and CDR2: LGHNA, YNFKEQ. The junction had 6 bases not matched to a gene; V was cut back by 1 base and J by 0 bases. CDR3 in amino acids: CASSQGTGTASYEQYF. CDR3 coding DNA: TGTGCCAGCAGCCAAGGCACCGGGACAGCCTCCTACGAGCAGTACTTC.

This clone was counted a single time. The rearrangement uses TRBV4-2 and TRBJ2-7; TRBD1 might be the D (6 bases). Per the germline V gene, CDR1 is LGHNA and CDR2 is YNFKEQ. The CDR3 has 17 residues. Between the trimmed V and J ends, which lost 4 bases and 3 bases, there was a span of 22 bases. CDR3 DNA: TGTGCCAGCAGCCCCCGTCGGGCAGGGGAGAAATACTACGAGCAGTACTTC. Residues: CASSPRRAGEKYYEQYF.

The table lists this clone with a few counts. The genes are TRBV27 and TRBJ2-7; no firm D call. This CDR3 spans 13 amino acids. Per the germline V gene, CDR1 is MNHEY and CDR2 is SMNVEV (reference sequence). V was shortened by 4 bases and J by 0 bases, with 7 bases between the two germline ends. Here the CDR3 reads CASSYYPSYEQYF. Written as DNA, the CDR3 is TGTGCCAGCAGTTATTATCCCTCCTACGAGCAGTACTTC.

The chain couples TRBV29-1 to TRBJ1-6, with 7 nucleotides matching TRBD1. Losses at the gene ends were 6 bases for V and 6 bases for J; bases not matched to a gene: 8. The CDR3 is made up of 14 amino acids. Germline V lookup: CDR1 SQVTM, CDR2 ANQGSEA. CDR3 coding DNA: TGCAGCGTGCGGACCGGGACAGTTAATTCACCCCTCCACTTT. This sequence encodes CSVRTGTVNSPLHF.

The chain couples TRBV7-9 to TRBJ1-4, with 9 bases identical to TRBD1. Per germline, CDR1 SEHNR and CDR2 FQNEAQ (reference sequence). Trimming took 3 bases from V and 4 from J; bases not matched to a gene: 3. The CDR3 consists of 15 residues. CDR3 loop: CASSFGDRVNEKLFF. In nucleotides, the CDR3 is TGTGCCAGCAGCTTTGGGGACAGGGTTAATGAAAAACTGTTTTTT.

This chain joins TRBV4-3 and TRBJ2-1; TRBD2 is a possible D gene (6 bases). Germline CDR1 reads LGHNA; CDR2 reads YSLEER. The V end was cut by 0 bases, the J end by 0 bases, with 15 bases between. The CDR3 length is 18 residues. CDR3: CASSQDPWGVSSYNEQFF. The CDR3, as DNA: TGCGCCAGCAGCCAAGATCCTTGGGGGGTAAGCTCCTACAATGAGCAGTTCTTC.

The chain is built from TRBV28 and TRBJ2-7; unclear D gene. CDR1 is MDHEN and CDR2 is SYDVKM in the germline V gene. V was clipped by 6 bases and J by 3 bases, with 9 bases between them. This CDR3 is built from 12 residues. This CDR3 reads CASRSHVYEQYF. The CDR3, as DNA: TGTGCCAGCAGATCACATGTCTACGAGCAGTACTTC.